Given below is one TCR beta chain in context. What it binds is not known. Genomic DNA per cell subset filled all wells of several immunoSEQ plates. The repertoire was sequenced with immunoSEQ multiplex PCR; TCRdb's copy has only in-frame clones and lacks some. The sample has roughly 1,000,000 clones, 75% to 80% seen once; the top ten hold around 0.47%. This entry belongs to a study of shared clonotypes between healthy human individuals. Study-wide context: Donor ages ranged 18 to 49 years: a couple of women, a few men.

Splitting of CD4+ cells produced CD45RA+ naive and CD45RA-negative memory subsets. Broader study findings: When naive CD4 clonotypes were compared across several donors, about 4.8% were shared.

With 4 bases clipped from V and 2 bases from J, the junction kept 6 bases outside the gene matches. CDR1 is SGDLS and CDR2 is YYNGEE in the germline V gene. This CDR3 comprises 16 residues. The chain employs TRBV9 and TRBJ2-5; 12 bases are a match to TRBD2. The sequence was collected from a man between 18 and 29 years old in good health. Some clones in this sample may be carry-over from other donors' samples. Sequencing was carried out using memory CD4+ T cells from PBMCs. Stated subset: CD45RA-negative fraction. The CDR3 sequence: CASSQTSGGIQETQYF. CDR3 nucleotides: TGTGCCAGCAGCCAGACTAGCGGGGGAATACAAGAGACCCAGTACTTC.